This T cell receptor (beta chain) derives from a study of blood T cell repertoires in COVID-19. Across the study: Donors in the United States, Italy and Spain gave samples during acute or convalescent COVID-19. In each case, the material was cDNA or gDNA derived from T cells, B-cell-depleted T cells, or PBMCs.

Original methodology: Reference gene primers were amplified, and this amplification served to estimate nucleated cell counts. Assay used: immunoSEQ multiplex PCR; TCRdb lists only in-frame clones, some missing. For V, J and clone size, that table is used; D and trimming come from the DNA. The sample lists some 290,000 clones; under 90% were seen once. Deletions cut 10 bases from V and 1 base from J, with 8 bases between. This CDR3 is built from 12 residues. Looked up from germline, CDR1 is MNHEY and CDR2 is SVGAGI. The gene calls are TRBV6-5 and TRBJ1-3; no clear D. This TCR was recovered from a woman aged 55-70 years with active or convalescent COVID-19. Material: peripheral blood. Here the CDR3 reads CATEGSGNTIYF. As DNA, the CDR3 is TGTGCCACTGAGGGTTCTGGAAACACCATATATTTT.